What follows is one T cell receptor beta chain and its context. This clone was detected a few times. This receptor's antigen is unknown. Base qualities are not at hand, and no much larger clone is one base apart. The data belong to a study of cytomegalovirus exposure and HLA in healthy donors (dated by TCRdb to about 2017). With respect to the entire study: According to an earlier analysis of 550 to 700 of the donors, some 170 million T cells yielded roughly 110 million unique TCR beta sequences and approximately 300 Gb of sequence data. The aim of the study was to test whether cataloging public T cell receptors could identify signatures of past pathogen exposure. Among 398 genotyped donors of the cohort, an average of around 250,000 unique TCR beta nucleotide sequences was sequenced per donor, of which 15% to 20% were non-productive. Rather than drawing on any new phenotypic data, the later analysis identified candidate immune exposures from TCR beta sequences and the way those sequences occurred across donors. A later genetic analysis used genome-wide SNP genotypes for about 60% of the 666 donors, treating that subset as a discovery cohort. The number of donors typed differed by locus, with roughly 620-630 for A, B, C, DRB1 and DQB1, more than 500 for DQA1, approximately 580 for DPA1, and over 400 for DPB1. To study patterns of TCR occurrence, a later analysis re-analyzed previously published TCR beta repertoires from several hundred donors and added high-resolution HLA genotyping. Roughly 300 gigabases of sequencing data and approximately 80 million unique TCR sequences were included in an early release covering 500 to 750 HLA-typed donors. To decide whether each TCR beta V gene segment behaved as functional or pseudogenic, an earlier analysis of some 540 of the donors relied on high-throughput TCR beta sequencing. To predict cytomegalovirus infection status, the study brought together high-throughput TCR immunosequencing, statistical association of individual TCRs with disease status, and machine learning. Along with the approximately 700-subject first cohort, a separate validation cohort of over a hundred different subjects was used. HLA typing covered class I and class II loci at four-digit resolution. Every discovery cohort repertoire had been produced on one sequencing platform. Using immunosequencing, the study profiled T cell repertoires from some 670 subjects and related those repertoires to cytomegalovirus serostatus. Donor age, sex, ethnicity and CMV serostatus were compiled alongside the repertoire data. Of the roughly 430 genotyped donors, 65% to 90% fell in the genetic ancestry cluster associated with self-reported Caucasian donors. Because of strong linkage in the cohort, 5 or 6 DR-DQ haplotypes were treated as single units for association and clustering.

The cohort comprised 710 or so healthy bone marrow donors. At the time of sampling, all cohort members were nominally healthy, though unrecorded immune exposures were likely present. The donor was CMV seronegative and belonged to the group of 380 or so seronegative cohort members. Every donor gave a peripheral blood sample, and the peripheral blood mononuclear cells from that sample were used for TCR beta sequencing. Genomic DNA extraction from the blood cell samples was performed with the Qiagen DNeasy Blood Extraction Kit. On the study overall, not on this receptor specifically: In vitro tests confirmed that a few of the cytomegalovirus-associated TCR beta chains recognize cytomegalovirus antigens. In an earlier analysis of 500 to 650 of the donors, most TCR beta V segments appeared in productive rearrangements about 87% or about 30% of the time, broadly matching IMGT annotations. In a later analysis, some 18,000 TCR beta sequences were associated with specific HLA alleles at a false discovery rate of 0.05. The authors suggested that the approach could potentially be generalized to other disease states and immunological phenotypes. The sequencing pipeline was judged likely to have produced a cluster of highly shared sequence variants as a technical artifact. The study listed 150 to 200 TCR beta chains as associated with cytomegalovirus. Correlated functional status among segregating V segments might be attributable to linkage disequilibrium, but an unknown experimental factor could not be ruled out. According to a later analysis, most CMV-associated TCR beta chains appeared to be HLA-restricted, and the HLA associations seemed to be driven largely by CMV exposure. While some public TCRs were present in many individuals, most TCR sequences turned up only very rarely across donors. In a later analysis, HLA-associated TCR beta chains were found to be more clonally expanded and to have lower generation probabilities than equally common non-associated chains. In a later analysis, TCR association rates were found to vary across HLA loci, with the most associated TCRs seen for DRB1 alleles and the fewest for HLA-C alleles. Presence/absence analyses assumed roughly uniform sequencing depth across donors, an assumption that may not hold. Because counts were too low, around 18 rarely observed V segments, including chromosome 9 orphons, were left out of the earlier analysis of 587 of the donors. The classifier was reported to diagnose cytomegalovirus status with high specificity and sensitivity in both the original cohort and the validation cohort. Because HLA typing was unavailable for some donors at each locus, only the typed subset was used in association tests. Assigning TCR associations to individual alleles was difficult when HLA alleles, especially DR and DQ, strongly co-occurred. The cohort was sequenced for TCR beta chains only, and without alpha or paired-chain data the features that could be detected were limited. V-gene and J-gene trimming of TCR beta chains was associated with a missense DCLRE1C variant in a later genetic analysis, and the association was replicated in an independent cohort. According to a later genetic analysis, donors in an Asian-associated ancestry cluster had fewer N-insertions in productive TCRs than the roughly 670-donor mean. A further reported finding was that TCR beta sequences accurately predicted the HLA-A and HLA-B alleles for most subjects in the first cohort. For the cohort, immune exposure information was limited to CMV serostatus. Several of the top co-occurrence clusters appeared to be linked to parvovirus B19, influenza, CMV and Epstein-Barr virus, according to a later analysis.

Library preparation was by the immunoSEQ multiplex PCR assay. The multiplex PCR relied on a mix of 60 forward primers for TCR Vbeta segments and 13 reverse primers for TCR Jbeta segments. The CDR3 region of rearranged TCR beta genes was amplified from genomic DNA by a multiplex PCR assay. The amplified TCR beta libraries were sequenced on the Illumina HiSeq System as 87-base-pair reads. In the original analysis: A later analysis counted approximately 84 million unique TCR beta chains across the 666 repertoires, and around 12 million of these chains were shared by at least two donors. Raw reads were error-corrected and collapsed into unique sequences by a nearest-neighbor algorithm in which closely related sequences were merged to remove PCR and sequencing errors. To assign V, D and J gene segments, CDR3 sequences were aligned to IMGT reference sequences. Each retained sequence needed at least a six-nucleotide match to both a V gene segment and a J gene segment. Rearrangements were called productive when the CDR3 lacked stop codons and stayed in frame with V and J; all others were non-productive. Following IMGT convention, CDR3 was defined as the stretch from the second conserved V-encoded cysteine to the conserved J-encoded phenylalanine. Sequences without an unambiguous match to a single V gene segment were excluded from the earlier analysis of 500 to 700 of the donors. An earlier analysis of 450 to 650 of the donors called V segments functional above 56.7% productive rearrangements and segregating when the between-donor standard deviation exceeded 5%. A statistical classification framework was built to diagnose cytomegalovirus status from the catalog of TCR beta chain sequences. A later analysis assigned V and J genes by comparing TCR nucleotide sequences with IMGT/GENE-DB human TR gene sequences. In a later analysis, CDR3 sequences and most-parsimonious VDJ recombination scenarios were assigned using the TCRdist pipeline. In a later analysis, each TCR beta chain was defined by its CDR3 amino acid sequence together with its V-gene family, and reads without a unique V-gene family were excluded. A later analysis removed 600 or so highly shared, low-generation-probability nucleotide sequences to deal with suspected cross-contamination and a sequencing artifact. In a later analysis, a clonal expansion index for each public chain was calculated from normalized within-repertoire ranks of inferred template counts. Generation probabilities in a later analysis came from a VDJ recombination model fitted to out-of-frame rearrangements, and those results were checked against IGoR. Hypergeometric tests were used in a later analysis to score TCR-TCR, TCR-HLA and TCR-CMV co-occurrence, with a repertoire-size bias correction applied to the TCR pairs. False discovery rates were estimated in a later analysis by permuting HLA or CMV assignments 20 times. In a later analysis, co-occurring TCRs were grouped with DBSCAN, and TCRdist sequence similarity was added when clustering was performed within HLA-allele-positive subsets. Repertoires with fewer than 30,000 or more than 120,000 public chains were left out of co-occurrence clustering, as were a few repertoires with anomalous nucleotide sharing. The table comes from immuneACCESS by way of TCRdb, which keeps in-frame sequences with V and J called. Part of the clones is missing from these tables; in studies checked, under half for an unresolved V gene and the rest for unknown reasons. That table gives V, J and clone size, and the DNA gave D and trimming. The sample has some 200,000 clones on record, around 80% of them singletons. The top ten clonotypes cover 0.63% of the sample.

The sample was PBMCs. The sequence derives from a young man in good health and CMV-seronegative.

The CDR3 region has the sequence CASSGQGALDIQYF. The nucleotide sequence is given as TGTGCCAGCAGCGGACAGGGGGCTTTAGACATTCAGTACTTC. The sequence joins TRBV6-5 to TRBJ2-4, with TRBD1 identical over 11 junction bases. Trimmed from V: 6 bases; trimmed from J: 8 bases; junction bases lacking a gene match: 6. The CDR3 runs 14 amino acids, cysteine and phenylalanine included. Kept here is only the CDR3 DNA, which spans 42 bases and is read in frame from base 1. The germline V gene supplies CDR1 MNHEY and CDR2 SVGAGI.